This T cell receptor (beta chain) was retrieved from a study of T cells in Graves' hyperthyroidism and ophthalmopathy. RNA transcripts yielded amplified TCR beta CDR3 regions. The TCR CDR3 first-round RT-PCR relied on the HTBI primer set. TCRdb re-called the multiplex PCR reads through MiXCR, storing one row per CDR3 protein. The sample holds around 660,000 distinct CDR3 sequences, nearly 45% seen once. Criteria for exclusion of patients were uncontrolled infection, other autoimmune disease, pregnancy or lactation. Clinicians diagnosed patients from clinical symptoms, serum thyroxine and TRAb, thyroid ultrasound and orbital computed tomography. Looked up from germline, CDR1 is SGDLS and CDR2 is YYNGEE. The ends were cut back, 0 bases at V and 0 bases at J, with 12 bases in the middle. The CDR3 sequence is 16 residues long. Only a few counts were recorded for this clonotype. Antigen unknown. Findings of the study overall: Most thyroid-expanded clonotypes above 0.001 were also found in blood. Ophthalmopathy got predicted by the model a median roughly 6.1 months before its onset.

The rearrangement uses TRBV9 and TRBJ1-1; D gene unclear. The sequencing input was peripheral blood or thyroid tissue (not recorded which). The receptor comes from an adult man with Graves' disease, either hyperthyroidism or ophthalmopathy (not recorded which). The CDR3 DNA reads TGTGCCAGCAGCGTAGAAGGGTTTCCGATGAACACTGAAGCTTTCTTT. Protein sequence: CASSVEGFPMNTEAFF.